This TCR beta chain was recovered during a study of OX40 agonist ivuxolimab in advanced cancers. The CDR3 runs to 14 residues. The germline V gene has CDR1 MNHNS and CDR2 SASEGT. V was clipped by 8 bases and J by 5 bases, with 18 bases between them. This clone was found once. Measured with immunoSEQ multiplex PCR; TCRdb has only the in-frame clones, and not every one. The table lists 70,000 to 100,000 clones, about nine tenths of them singletons. The clonotype comes from an adult with an advanced solid tumor such as melanoma, head and neck, liver or kidney cancer. The chain couples TRBV6-1 to TRBJ2-5; the D gene is possibly TRBD2 (5 bases). This specimen was CD4+ or CD8+ T cells sorted from blood, taken in a trial of the OX40 agonist ivuxolimab. Here the CDR3 reads CASVLTRGWETQYF. In DNA, the CDR3 is TGTGCCAGCGTCCTAACTCGGGGATGGGAGACCCAGTACTTC.